This T cell receptor (beta chain) is from a study of blood T cell repertoires in COVID-19. Whole-study context: The United States, Italy and Spain supplied acute and convalescent COVID-19 samples. The cDNA or gDNA used as material had been derived from T cells, B-cell-depleted T cells, or PBMCs.

As handled by the study authors: Nucleated cell number was recorded as an estimate derived from reference gene primer amplification. Clones were sequenced by immunoSEQ multiplex PCR, and TCRdb holds only the in-frame ones, with some missing. The DNA was the basis for D and trimming; V, J and clone size are from that table. The repertoire has roughly 140,000 clones, approximately 80% of them found once; the top ten carry about 5.8%. The V gene's germline CDR1 is LNHDA and CDR2 SQIVND (reference sequence). Trimming removed 4 bases at V and 3 bases at J, with 12 bases between. CDR3 size: 14 residues. The receptor was derived from a human donor in a cohort sampled during active COVID-19. The sequencing input was peripheral blood. This chain joins TRBV19 and TRBJ2-5; D unclear. CDR3 bases: TGTGCCAGTAGTACCGACCCGGCGGAAGAGACCCAGTACTTC. The encoded protein is CASSTDPAEETQYF.